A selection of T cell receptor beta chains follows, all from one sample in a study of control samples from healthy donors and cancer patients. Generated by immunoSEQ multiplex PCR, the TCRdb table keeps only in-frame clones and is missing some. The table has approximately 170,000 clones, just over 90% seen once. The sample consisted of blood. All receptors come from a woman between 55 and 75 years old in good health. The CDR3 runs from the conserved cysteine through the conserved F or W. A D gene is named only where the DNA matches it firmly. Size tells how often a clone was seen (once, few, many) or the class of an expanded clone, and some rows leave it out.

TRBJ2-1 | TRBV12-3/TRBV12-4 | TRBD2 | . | TGTGCCAGCAGTTTCGGGGGGAATGAGCAGTTCTTC | CASSFGGNEQFF
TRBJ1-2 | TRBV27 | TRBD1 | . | TGTGCCAGCGGTGGCAGGGGGCTCGTAAGAGGCTACACCTTC | CASGGRGLVRGYTF
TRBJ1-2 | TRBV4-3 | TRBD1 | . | TGCGCCAGCAGCCAAGAAATGGGGACAGGCTTCCTCGCTGGCTACACCTTC | CASSQEMGTGFLAGYTF
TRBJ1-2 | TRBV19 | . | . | TGTGCCAGTAGTATAAAGGTCGAGACTCTTGGGGGCTACACCTTC | CASSIKVETLGGYTF
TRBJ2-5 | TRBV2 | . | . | TGTGCCAGCAGTGAACAAGTGGAGACCCAGTACTTC | CASSEQVETQYF
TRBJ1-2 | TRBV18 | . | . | TGTGCCAGCTCACCACTCCAGGACGTATGGGCTGGCTACACCTTC | CASSPLQDVWAGYTF
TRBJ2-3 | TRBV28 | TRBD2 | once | TGTGCCAGCAGAAGGACTAGCGGACTGAACACAGATACGCAGTATTTT | CASRRTSGLNTDTQYF
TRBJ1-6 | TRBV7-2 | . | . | TGTGCCAGCACCCAAAGCGTGAATTCACCCCTCCACTTT | CASTQSVNSPLHF
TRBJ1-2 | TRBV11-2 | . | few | TGTGCCAGCAGCCCCTCCGGTCAGTATGGCTACACCTTC | CASSPSGQYGYTF
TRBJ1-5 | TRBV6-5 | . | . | TGTGCCAGCAGCAACTCAGCCGATTCGAGGCCCCAGCATTTT | CASSNSADSRPQHF
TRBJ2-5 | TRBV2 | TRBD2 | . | TGTGCCAGCAGTGAGGAAGCGGGGGTACAAGAGACCCAGTACTTC | CASSEEAGVQETQYF
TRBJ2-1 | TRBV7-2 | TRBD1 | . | TGTGCCAGCAGCCCATGGGCCGGGACAGGGCAATACAATGAGCAGTTCTTC | CASSPWAGTGQYNEQFF
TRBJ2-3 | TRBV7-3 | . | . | TGTGCCAGCAGCTCTGCATCTAGCACAGATACGCAGTATTTT | CASSSASSTDTQYF
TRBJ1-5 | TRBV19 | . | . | TGTGCCAGTAACCTCCCCCAGCTCAATCAGCCCCAGCATTTT | CASNLPQLNQPQHF
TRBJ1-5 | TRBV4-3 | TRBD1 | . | TGCGCCAGCAGCCAAGAGACTCCCGACAGGGGAAACAATCAGCCCCAGCATTTT | CASSQETPDRGNNQPQHF
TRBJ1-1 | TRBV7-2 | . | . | TGTGCCAGCAGTTTGGAGGGGAGGGAAGCTTTCTTT | CASSLEGREAFF
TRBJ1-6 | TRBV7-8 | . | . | TGTGCCAGCAGCCCCCCTTTGATGGCACCCCTCCACTTT | CASSPPLMAPLHF
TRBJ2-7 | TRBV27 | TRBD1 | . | TGTGCCAGCAGTTTTCTCCGGGACAGGGGCACCTACGAGCAGTACTTC | CASSFLRDRGTYEQYF
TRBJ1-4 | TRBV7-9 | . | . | TGTGCCAGCAGCTTAGTTTCTGAAAAACTGTTTTTT | CASSLVSEKLFF
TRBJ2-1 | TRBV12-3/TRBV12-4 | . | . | TGTGCCAGCAGTCGACAGAACAATGAGCAGTTCTTC | CASSRQNNEQFF
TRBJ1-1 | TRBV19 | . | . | TGTGCCAGTAGTACCCGGAGGGGGGGTAAGGGGACTGAAGCTTTCTTT | CASSTRRGGKGTEAFF
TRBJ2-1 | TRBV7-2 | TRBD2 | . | TGTGCCAGCAGCTCCCCCCCGCGACTAGCAGGCCAGAATGAGCAGTTCTTC | CASSSPPRLAGQNEQFF
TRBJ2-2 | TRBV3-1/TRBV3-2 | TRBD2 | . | TGTGCCAGCAGCCAAGCGGGACTAGCCGGGAACACCGGGGAGCTGTTTTTT | CASSQAGLAGNTGELFF
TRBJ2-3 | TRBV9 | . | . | TGTGCCAGCAGCGAGGGACGGGATACGCAGTATTTT | CASSEGRDTQYF
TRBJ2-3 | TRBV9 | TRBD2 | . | TGTGCCAGCAGCTTAGGACTAGCGGGCTCCTCTGGAGATACGCAGTATTTT | CASSLGLAGSSGDTQYF
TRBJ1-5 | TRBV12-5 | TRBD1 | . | TGTGCTAGTGGTTGGGGGACAGGGGGCAGAATTCAGCCCCAGCATTTT | CASGWGTGGRIQPQHF
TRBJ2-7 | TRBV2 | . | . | TGTGCCAGCAGTGAAGCGGGGGCATCCTGGGGCCCCTACGAGCAGTACTTC | CASSEAGASWGPYEQYF
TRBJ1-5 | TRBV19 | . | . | TGTGCCAGTAGTATACCTTCCACTAATCAGCCCCAGCATTTT | CASSIPSTNQPQHF
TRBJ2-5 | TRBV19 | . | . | TGTGCCAGTGCTGTTGGGGAGCAAGAGACCCAGTACTTC | CASAVGEQETQYF
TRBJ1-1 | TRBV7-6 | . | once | TGTGCCAGCAGCTTAGAAGGGGGGGCGAACACTGAAGCTTTCTTT | CASSLEGGANTEAFF
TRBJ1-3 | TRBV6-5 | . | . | TGTGCCAGCAGTTACTCTCCGAGGAGCCCTGGAAACACCATATATTTT | CASSYSPRSPGNTIYF
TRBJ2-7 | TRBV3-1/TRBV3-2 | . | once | TGTGCCAGCAGCCCCTGGGACCGCACCTACGAGCAGTACTTC | CASSPWDRTYEQYF
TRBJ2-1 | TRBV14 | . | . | TGTGCCAGCAGCCAATACAGGGGGGGGGCCAGCTCCTACAATGAGCAGTTCTTC | CASSQYRGGASSYNEQFF
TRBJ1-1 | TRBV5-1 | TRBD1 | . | TGCGCCAGCAGCTTGGGCCCACAGGGGTACTTGAACACTGAAGCTTTCTTT | CASSLGPQGYLNTEAFF
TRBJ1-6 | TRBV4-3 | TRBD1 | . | TGCGCCAGCAGCCCAGCCGGGACAGTAAATTCACCCCTCCACTTT | CASSPAGTVNSPLHF
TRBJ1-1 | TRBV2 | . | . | TGTGCCAGTATTGAAGGTCTTTTCGCTGAAGCTTTCTTT | CASIEGLFAEAFF
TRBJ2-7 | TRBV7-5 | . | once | TGTGCCAGAAGCTTAGCGGACAGGGTATACGAGCAGTACTTC | CARSLADRVYEQYF
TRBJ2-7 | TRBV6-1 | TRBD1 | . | TGTGCCAGCAGTGAACTAGGGGGCCGGCTATACGAGCAGTACTTC | CASSELGGRLYEQYF
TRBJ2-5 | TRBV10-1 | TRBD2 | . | TGCGCCAGCCTCGGGGGGGGCCAAGAGACCCAGTACTTC | CASLGGGQETQYF
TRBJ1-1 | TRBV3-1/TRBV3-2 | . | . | TGTGCCAGCAGCCAGTTCCCGAGAAATTCAGGGTGGATTCGGACTGAAGCTTTCTTT | CASSQFPRNSGWIRTEAFF
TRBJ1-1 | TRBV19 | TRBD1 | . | TGTGCCAGTAGTTCTTGGACAGGCAGCACTGAAGCTTTCTTT | CASSSWTGSTEAFF
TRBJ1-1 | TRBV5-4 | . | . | TGTGCCAGCAGCGCAGGGGAATCGGGAAACACTGAAGCTTTCTTT | CASSAGESGNTEAFF
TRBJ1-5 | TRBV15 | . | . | TGTGCCACCAGCAGAGAGACAGGAGGCTTTACCCAGCATTTT | CATSRETGGFTQHF
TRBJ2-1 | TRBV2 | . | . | TGTGCCAGCAGTGTCAACAATGAGCAGTTCTTC | CASSVNNEQFF
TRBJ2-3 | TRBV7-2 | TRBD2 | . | TGTGCCAGCAGCCCCGGGACTAGCGGGGGGGCGACGAATACGCAGTATTTT | CASSPGTSGGATNTQYF
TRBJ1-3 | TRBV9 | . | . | TGTGCCAGCAGCGTAGGGGGGCGCGATGGAAACACCATATATTTT | CASSVGGRDGNTIYF
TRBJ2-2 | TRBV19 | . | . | TGTGCCAGTAGGACTTCCCGGGGCACCGGGGAGCTGTTTTTT | CASRTSRGTGELFF
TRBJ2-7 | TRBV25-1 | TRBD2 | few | TGTGCCAGCAGTCATACTAGCGGCCAAGGGGGATACGAGCAGTACTTC | CASSHTSGQGGYEQYF
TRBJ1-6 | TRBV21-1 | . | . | TGTGCCAGCAGCAAAGGACCCAGGAGATCACCCCTCCACTTT | CASSKGPRRSPLHF
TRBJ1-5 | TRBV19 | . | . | TGTGCCAGTACCTTCCAGGTGGCAGGGGTACAGCCCCAGCATTTT | CASTFQVAGVQPQHF
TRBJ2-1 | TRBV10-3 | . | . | TGTGCCATCAGTAAATACAATGAGCAGTTCTTC | CAISKYNEQFF
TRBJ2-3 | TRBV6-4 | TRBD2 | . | TGTGCCAGCAGTTCCGGGACTAGCGGGGGAACAGATACGCAGTATTTT | CASSSGTSGGTDTQYF
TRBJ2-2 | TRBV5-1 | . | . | TGCGCCAGCAGCTTGTTGGAAACGAACACCGGGGAGCTGTTTTTT | CASSLLETNTGELFF
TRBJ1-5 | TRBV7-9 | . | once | TGTGCCAGCAGCTTAGTTGGAGCCGGGGTCAATCAGCCCCAGCATTTT | CASSLVGAGVNQPQHF
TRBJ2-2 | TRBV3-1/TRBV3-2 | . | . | TGTGCCAGCAGCCAAAGCTGGACAGTAAACACCGGGGAGCTGTTTTTT | CASSQSWTVNTGELFF
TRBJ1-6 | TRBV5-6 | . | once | TGTGCCAGCTCTAAGGGGCGGTATAATTCACCCCTCCACTTT | CASSKGRYNSPLHF
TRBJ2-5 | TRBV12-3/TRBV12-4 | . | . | TGTGCCAGCAGTTTGGGCACCAAAGAGACCCAGTACTTC | CASSLGTKETQYF
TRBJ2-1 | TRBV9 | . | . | TGTGCCAGCAGCCAGAGAGGGGGAAGGGGACACAATGAGCAGTTCTTC | CASSQRGGRGHNEQFF